This TCR beta chain was recorded in a study of T cells in Graves' hyperthyroidism and ophthalmopathy. V lost 7 bases to trimming and J lost 2 bases, with 5 bases between them. The CDR3 extends over 11 amino acids. Germline V gene sequence: CDR1 SNHLY, CDR2 FYNNEI. Amplification yielded TCR beta CDR3 regions, with RNA transcripts as the source. Primed by the HTBI set, a first-round RT-PCR was run on the TCR CDR3. From the multiplex PCR reads, TCRdb called clonotypes with MiXCR, one entry per CDR3 protein. This table holds about 360,000 distinct CDR3 sequences, about 19% found once. This clonotype has ten or more counts.

Source material: blood. V and J are TRBV2 and TRBJ2-5, with no clear D. The receptor's source is a young woman with Graves' hyperthyroidism. The chain's CDR3 is CASNIQETQYF. Written as DNA, the CDR3 is TGTGCCAGCAATATTCAAGAGACCCAGTACTTC. Full variable domain (remainder filled in from reference TRBV2 and TRBJ2-5): EPEVTQTPSHQVTQMGQEVILRCVPISNHLYFYWYRQILGQKVEFLVSFYNNEISEKSEIFDDQFSVERPDGSNFTLKIRSTKLEDSAMYFCASNIQETQYFGPGTRLLVL.